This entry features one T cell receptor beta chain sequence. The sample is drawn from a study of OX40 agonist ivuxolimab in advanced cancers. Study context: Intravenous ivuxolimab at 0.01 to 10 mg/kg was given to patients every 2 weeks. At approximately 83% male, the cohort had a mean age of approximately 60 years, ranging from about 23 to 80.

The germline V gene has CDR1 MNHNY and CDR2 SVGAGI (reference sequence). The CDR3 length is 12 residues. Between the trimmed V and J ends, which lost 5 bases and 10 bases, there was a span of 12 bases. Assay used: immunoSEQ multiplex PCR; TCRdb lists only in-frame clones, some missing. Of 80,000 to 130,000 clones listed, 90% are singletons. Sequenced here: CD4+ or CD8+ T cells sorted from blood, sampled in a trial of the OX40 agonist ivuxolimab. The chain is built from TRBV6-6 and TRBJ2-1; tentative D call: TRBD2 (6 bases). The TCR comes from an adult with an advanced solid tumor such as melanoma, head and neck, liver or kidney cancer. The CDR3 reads CASSDREYEQFF. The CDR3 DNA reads TGTGCCAGCAGTGACCGGGAGTACGAGCAGTTCTTC.